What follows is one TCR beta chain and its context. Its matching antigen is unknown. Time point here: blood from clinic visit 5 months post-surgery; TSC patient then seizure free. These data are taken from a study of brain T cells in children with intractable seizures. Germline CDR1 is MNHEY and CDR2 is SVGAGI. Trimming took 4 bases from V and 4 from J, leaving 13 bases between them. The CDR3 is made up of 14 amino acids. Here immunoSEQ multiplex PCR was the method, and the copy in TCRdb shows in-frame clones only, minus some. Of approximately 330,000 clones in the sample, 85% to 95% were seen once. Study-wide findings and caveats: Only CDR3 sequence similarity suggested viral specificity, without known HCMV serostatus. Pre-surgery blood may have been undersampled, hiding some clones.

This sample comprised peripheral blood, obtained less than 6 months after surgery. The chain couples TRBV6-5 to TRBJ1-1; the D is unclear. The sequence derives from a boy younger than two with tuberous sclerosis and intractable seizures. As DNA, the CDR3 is TGTGCCAGCAGTTCCCCCACCTGGAGCACTGAAGCTTTCTTT. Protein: CASSSPTWSTEAFF.